The sequence of this T cell receptor beta chain was determined in a study of cytomegalovirus exposure and HLA in healthy donors. The study ran its PCR with 60 Vbeta and 13 Jbeta primers. Only in-frame clones appear in the TCRdb table, and some are missing; sequencing was by immunoSEQ multiplex PCR. The repertoire has 130,000 to 150,000 clones, about 75% of them found once; the top ten carry less than 2%. To note about this clone: Its target is not known.

General study findings and limits: Indistinguishable V segments, including TRBV6-2 and TRBV6-3, were excluded.

V was clipped by 5 bases and J by 3 bases; unmatched bases: 2. This CDR3 contains 14 residues. Looked up from germline, CDR1 is LNHNV and CDR2 is YYDKDF (reference sequence). The chain combines TRBV15 with TRBJ1-2; 11 bases agree with TRBD1. This clonotype originated in a woman in her twenties or thirties in good health and CMV-seronegative. Sequenced input: PBMCs. The CDR3 region is CATSGQGAYYGYTF. CDR3 sequence (DNA): TGTGCCACCAGCGGACAGGGGGCGTACTATGGCTACACCTTC.